Listed below are T cell receptor beta chains from one sample, sequenced in a study of human T cells and chemical hapten exposure. TCRdb called the RACE reads again in MiXCR, with one record for every CDR3 protein. The sample consists of about 84,000 distinct CDR3 sequences, about 9.4% of them appearing once. This sample comprised whole blood, obtained in connection with sensitization to the hapten diphenylcyclopropenone (DPC). The receptors originated from a woman in her forties or fifties with alopecia areata. Some clones in this sample may be carry-over from other donors' samples. CDR3s include the opening cysteine and the closing phenylalanine or tryptophan. The D gene is left open where the match is weak. Clone sizes are given selectively: once, few, many, or a class where the clone is expanded.

>TRBV29-1|many|TRBJ2-7|.
TGCAGCGTTGTCAGGCTAGCAGTGGAGCAGTACTTC
CSVVRLAVEQYF
>TRBV18|.|TRBJ2-1|TRBD2
TGTGCCAGCTCACCACCGGGCGGGGGGAGCTCCTACAATGAGCAGTTCTTC
CASSPPGGGSSYNEQFF
>TRBV7-2|.|TRBJ1-4|.
TGTGCCAGCAGCCCAGTGGGGGGAACTAATGAAAAACTGTTTTTT
CASSPVGGTNEKLFF
>TRBV7-9|many|TRBJ2-3|.
TGTGCCAGCAGGGCCCCTTTTCGGGAAGGGGATACGCAGTATTTT
CASRAPFREGDTQYF
>TRBV11-2|many|TRBJ2-1|TRBD2
TGTGCCAGCAGCTTAGGGGCTAGCGGGAGAAACTACAATGAGCAGTTCTTC
CASSLGASGRNYNEQFF
>TRBV7-9|few|TRBJ2-7|.
TGTGCCAGCAGCTTAGTGTCGGGTCTCTCCGAGCAGTACTTC
CASSLVSGLSEQYF
>TRBV5-6|many|TRBJ1-2|TRBD1
TGTGCCAGCAGCTTCCCCACAGGGGCGGACTATGGCTACACCTTC
CASSFPTGADYGYTF
>TRBV7-2|.|TRBJ2-7|.
TGTGCCAGCAGCTTGGGGCCCGATGTTGAGCAGTACTTC
CASSLGPDVEQYF
>TRBV21-1|few|TRBJ1-5|.
TGTGCCAGCAGCATGGGGACAGGGCGAAATCAGCCCCAGCATTTT
CASSMGTGRNQPQHF
>TRBV7-2|.|TRBJ2-7|.
TGTGCCAGCAGCTCCAGGGGAGCCCCGGGTATCTACGAGCAGTACTTC
CASSSRGAPGIYEQYF
>TRBV6-2/TRBV6-3|many|TRBJ1-1|.
TGTGCCAGCTCCCCGAGTCGGTTTGAAGCTTTCTTT
CASSPSRFEAFF
>TRBV28|many|TRBJ1-4|.
TGTGCCGTAACCAGCAGACCAGACAATGAAAAACTGTTTTTT
CAVTSRPDNEKLFF
>TRBV15|few|TRBJ1-4|.
TGTGCCACCAGCAGGGTCCGACTGCTTAATGAAAAACTGTTTTTT
CATSRVRLLNEKLFF
>TRBV20-1|few|TRBJ2-1|TRBD1
TGCAGTGCCGAGGACAGGGAGAATGAGCAGTTCTTC
CSAEDRENEQFF
>TRBV12-3/TRBV12-4|.|TRBJ1-5|.
TGTGCCAGCAGTTCCGGACCCCCCAGGGATCAGCCCCAGCATTTT
CASSSGPPRDQPQHF
>TRBV3-1|many|TRBJ2-3|.
TGTGCCAGCAGGCCCGCAGACAGGCGGGCAAAAGATACGCAGTATTTT
CASRPADRRAKDTQYF
>TRBV3-1|few|TRBJ2-5|.
TGTGCCAGCAGCCATTCCACCGGGGGGCGCGGGGAGACCCAGTACTTC
CASSHSTGGRGETQYF
>TRBV11-2|many|TRBJ1-1|.
TGTGCCAGCAGCGGACGGATGAACACTGAAGCTTTCTTT
CASSGRMNTEAFF
>TRBV29-1|many|TRBJ2-7|.
TGCAGCGTTGAAGATCCGGGAGGGACAGGCTACGAGCAGTACTTC
CSVEDPGGTGYEQYF
>TRBV12-3/TRBV12-4|.|TRBJ2-3|.
TGTGCCAGCAGTTTATACGCAGGGTATGGAGATACGCAGTATTTT
CASSLYAGYGDTQYF
>TRBV12-2|few|TRBJ2-3|.
TGTGCAAGTCGCTCCCGATTTATGGGGGGGACCACAGATACGCAGTATTTT
CASRSRFMGGTTDTQYF
>TRBV20-1|.|TRBJ1-5|.
TGCAGTGCTAGTGGCACCACTACACATCAGCCCCAGCATTTT
CSASGTTTHQPQHF
>TRBV7-9|few|TRBJ1-2|.
TGTGCCAGCAGCAGCCGGGACACCCCTAACTATGGCTACACCTTC
CASSSRDTPNYGYTF
>TRBV19|few|TRBJ2-1|.
TGTGCCAGTAGTATTCGATCAGGAGGGGATGAGCAGTTCTTC
CASSIRSGGDEQFF
>TRBV20-1|few|TRBJ1-4|.
TGCAGTGCTAGTTCAGTGAAGCAACTGTTTTTT
CSASSVKQLFF
>TRBV7-9|.|TRBJ1-1|TRBD1
TGTGCCAGCAGCCCGGACAGGCGTGAAGCTTTCTTT
CASSPDRREAFF
>TRBV10-3|many|TRBJ2-2|TRBD2
TGTGCCATGGGGACTAGCGGGAGCCGACAGGAGCTGTTTTTT
CAMGTSGSRQELFF
>TRBV6-5|few|TRBJ2-1|.
TGTGCCAGCAGTAATCTAGAGAGTAATGAGCAGTTCTTC
CASSNLESNEQFF
>TRBV29-1|.|TRBJ2-3|.
TGCAGCGTTGAAGATCTCAGGGGAAACACAGATACGCAGTATTTT
CSVEDLRGNTDTQYF
>TRBV3-1|.|TRBJ1-1|.
TGTGCCAGCAGCCAAGATGGAGTGAACACTGAAGCTTTCTTT
CASSQDGVNTEAFF
>TRBV11-2|.|TRBJ2-1|TRBD2
TGTGCCAGCAGCTTTAGTGGGGGAGGGCCCTACAATGAGCAGTTCTTC
CASSFSGGGPYNEQFF
>TRBV5-1|few|TRBJ2-2|.
TGCGCCAGCAGCTTGAAGGGTACCGGGGAGCTGTTTTTT
CASSLKGTGELFF
>TRBV4-2|few|TRBJ1-2|.
TGTGCCAGCAGCCAAGATGGAGGGTATTATGGCTACACCTTC
CASSQDGGYYGYTF
>TRBV3-1|many|TRBJ2-1|.
TGTGCCAGCAGCCAAGACCCCAGCGCCCACAATGAGCAGTTCTTC
CASSQDPSAHNEQFF
>TRBV6-5|many|TRBJ2-1|.
TGTGCCAGCAGTTACTCTCCCCCTCTGCGGTACAATGAGCAGTTCTTC
CASSYSPPLRYNEQFF
>TRBV7-9|many|TRBJ2-1|.
TGTGCCAGCAGCTTATTTGGCGGACCCTCCTACAATGAGCAGTTCTTC
CASSLFGGPSYNEQFF
>TRBV20-1|.|TRBJ1-5|TRBD1
TGCAGTGCTAGAAAGGACAGGGGTCTTAGCAATCAGCCCCAGCATTTT
CSARKDRGLSNQPQHF
>TRBV20-1|.|TRBJ1-2|.
TGCAGTGCTATACAGGGCTTCTATGGCTACACCTTC
CSAIQGFYGYTF
>TRBV11-2|many|TRBJ2-2|.
TGTGCCAGCAGCTGGGACGGTCGGAGGGAGCTGTTTTTT
CASSWDGRRELFF
>TRBV12-3/TRBV12-4|many|TRBJ2-1|.
TGTGCCAGCAGAGGGGACTGGCACAATGAGCAGTTCTTC
CASRGDWHNEQFF
>TRBV20-1|few|TRBJ2-2|TRBD2
TGCAGTGCTAGAGATCCTTCTCGCTTGGTGACTAGCGGGACCGGGGAGCTGTTTTTT
CSARDPSRLVTSGTGELFF
>TRBV28|.|TRBJ1-1|TRBD1
TGTGCCAGCAGTTTGGCTCTGACAGGGTACACTGAAGCTTTCTTT
CASSLALTGYTEAFF
>TRBV2|many|TRBJ1-1|.
TGTGCCAGCAGGCGTAGTGGGAACACTGAAGCTTTCTTT
CASRRSGNTEAFF
>TRBV30|.|TRBJ2-1|TRBD2
TGTGCCTGGGGAGCTAGCGGGAGTAATCATGAGCAGTTCTTC
CAWGASGSNHEQFF
>TRBV11-2|many|TRBJ1-5|.
TGTGCCAGCAGCCAGGGACATCAGCCCCAGCATTTT
CASSQGHQPQHF
>TRBV29-1|many|TRBJ1-3|TRBD1
TGCAGCGTTGAAGACCGGACAGGGGGAGGAAACACCATATATTTT
CSVEDRTGGGNTIYF
>TRBV6-6|many|TRBJ1-4|.
TGTGCCAGCAGTTACTCGAAAGCCAGGATTAATGAAAAACTGTTTTTT
CASSYSKARINEKLFF
>TRBV20-1|.|TRBJ2-4|.
TGCAGTGCTAGAGTAACGGCCCAAAACATTCAGTACTTC
CSARVTAQNIQYF
>TRBV9|few|TRBJ2-1|.
TGTGCCAGCAATCGGTACTACAATGAGCAGTTCTTC
CASNRYYNEQFF
>TRBV7-6|few|TRBJ2-7|TRBD1
TGTGCCAGCAGCTTAGCGGACAGGGGGCGCGAGCAGTACTTC
CASSLADRGREQYF
>TRBV28|.|TRBJ1-2|.
TGTGCCAGCAGTTTTTTTTATGGCTACACCTTC
CASSFFYGYTF
>TRBV7-9|few|TRBJ1-2|.
TGTGCCAGCAGCTCTAGGACAGATCCTTCAGGGGGCTACACCTTC
CASSSRTDPSGGYTF
>TRBV30|few|TRBJ1-6|.
TGTGCCTGGGGTTCCGGACAGCCTCTCCACTTT
CAWGSGQPLHF
>TRBV19|few|TRBJ1-1|TRBD1
TGTGCCAGTAGTATAGATAGGACAGGGTGGAACACTGAAGCTTTCTTT
CASSIDRTGWNTEAFF